The rows below give T cell receptor beta chains drawn from one sample of a study of blood T cell repertoires in COVID-19. Measured with immunoSEQ multiplex PCR; TCRdb has only the in-frame clones, and not every one. The sample carries roughly 72,000 clones, roughly 87% recorded once. The sequenced material came from peripheral blood. The receptors come from a woman older than 75 with acute or convalescent COVID-19. Each CDR3 is given without its conserved first and last residue. Fields, in order: V gene, CDR3 protein.

TRBV7-9 | ASSLRELQGT
TRBV2 | ASSEDRFNEKLF
TRBV24-1 | ATSDSGAGLETQY
TRBV9 | ASKREFNTGELF
TRBV5-1 | ASSTRVGEQY
TRBV19 | ASIRTGGLRQPQH
TRBV19 | ASSAWTSGRAAETQY
TRBV18 | ASSQGLTYEQY
TRBV9 | ASSASTSDEQF
TRBV30 | AWGRGRIMNTEAF
TRBV4-3 | ASSQDNREPYGYT
TRBV5-8 | ASSFSAGGRTDTQY
TRBV24-1 | ATSDLRRGHGYT
TRBV19 | ASSQGGRGNQPQH
TRBV3-1/TRBV3-2 | ASSQVGGASYNEQF
TRBV6-5 | ASGYTEAF
TRBV6-4 | ASSDAATKAYNEQF
TRBV5-1 | ASSEQGSGNTIY
TRBV6-5 | ASTQDRSNYGYT
TRBV18 | ASSPGTQNTGELF
TRBV5-1 | ASSYGTITDTQY
TRBV9 | ASSTPHRTGHTVNTGELF
TRBV9 | ASSVRQGNYEQY
TRBV27 | ASSLLTGGRNTDTQY
TRBV6-5 | ASGLPSSPQY
TRBV5-1 | ASSLDGRKNTEAF
TRBV6-1 | ASSELQALYGYT
TRBV4-1 | ASSQDLRLAGLTDTQY
TRBV5-5 | ASSPFWGGLAGPEQY
TRBV27 | ASSYVNSPLH
TRBV18 | ASSPGQGGYNEQF
TRBV20-1 | SARGQHEAF
TRBV3-1/TRBV3-2 | ASSATGLLNTGELF
TRBV6-1 | ASSDTGGREKLF
TRBV7-2 | ASSLGRTNEQF
TRBV28 | ASTSLQPYEQY
TRBV4-2 | ASSQYSFSDTQY
TRBV5-1 | ASSFVGGQDETQY
TRBV5-1 | ASSLERLTTGNEQF
TRBV9 | ASSPLAGGYNEQF
TRBV5-1 | ASSLPQRHYEQY
TRBV9 | ASSVAAQGRGQGYT
TRBV5-1 | ASSVGLGRFHTDTQY
TRBV7-9 | ASSLASLNTEAF
TRBV24-1 | ATSAGTGKSDRLGQAF
TRBV6-5 | ASRVAYADYGYT
TRBV18 | ASSPRTDMGYEQY
TRBV24-1 | ATSDLRGFDTGELF
TRBV6-2/TRBV6-3 | ASSYQNNEQF
TRBV10-3 | AISPDISSYNEQF
TRBV27 | ASSLWGEGQPQH
TRBV5-1 | ASSTTSGSGETQY
TRBV10-3 | AISDPGQGKSYEQY
TRBV19 | ASSIRTGLPNEQF
TRBV5-1 | ASSLAATGATEAF
TRBV10-2 | ASSVTSGRGLNEQF
TRBV6-6 | ASTPDSSYNSPLH